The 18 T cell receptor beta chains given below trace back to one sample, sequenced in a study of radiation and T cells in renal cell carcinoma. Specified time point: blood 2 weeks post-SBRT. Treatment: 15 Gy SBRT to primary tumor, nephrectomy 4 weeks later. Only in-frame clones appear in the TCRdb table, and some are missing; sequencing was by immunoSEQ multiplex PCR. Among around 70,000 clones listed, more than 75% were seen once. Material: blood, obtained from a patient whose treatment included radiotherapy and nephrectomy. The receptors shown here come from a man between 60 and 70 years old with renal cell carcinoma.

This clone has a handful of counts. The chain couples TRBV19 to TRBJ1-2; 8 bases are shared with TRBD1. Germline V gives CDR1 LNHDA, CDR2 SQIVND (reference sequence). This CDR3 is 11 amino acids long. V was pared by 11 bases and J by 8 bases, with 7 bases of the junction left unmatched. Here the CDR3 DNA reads TGTGCCTCAACAGGGGGAGACGGCTACACCTTC. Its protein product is CASTGGDGYTF.

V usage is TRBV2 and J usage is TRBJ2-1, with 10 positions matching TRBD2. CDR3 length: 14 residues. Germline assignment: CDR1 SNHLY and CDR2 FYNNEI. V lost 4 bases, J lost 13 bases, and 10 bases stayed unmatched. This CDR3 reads CASSVPLAGEDQFF. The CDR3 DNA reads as TGTGCCAGCAGTGTCCCCCTAGCGGGAGAAGATCAGTTCTTC.

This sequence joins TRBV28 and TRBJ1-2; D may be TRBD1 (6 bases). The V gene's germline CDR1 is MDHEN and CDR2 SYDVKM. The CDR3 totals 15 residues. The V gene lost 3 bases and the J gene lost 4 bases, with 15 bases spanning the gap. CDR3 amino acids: CASSFHGRGRYGYTF. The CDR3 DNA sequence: TGTGCCAGCAGTTTCCACGGACGGGGGCGCTATGGCTACACCTTC.

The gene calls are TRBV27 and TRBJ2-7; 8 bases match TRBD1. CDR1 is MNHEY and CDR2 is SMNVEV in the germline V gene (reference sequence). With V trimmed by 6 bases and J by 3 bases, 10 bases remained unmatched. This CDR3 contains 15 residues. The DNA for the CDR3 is TGTGCCAGCAGCCCGACAGGGGTGGACGACTACGAGCAGTACTTC. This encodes CASSPTGVDDYEQYF.

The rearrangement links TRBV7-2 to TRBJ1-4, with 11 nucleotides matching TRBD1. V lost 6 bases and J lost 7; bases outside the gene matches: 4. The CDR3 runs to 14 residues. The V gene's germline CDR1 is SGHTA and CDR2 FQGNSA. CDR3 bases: TGTGCCAGCAGGGACAGGGGGCGTTCTGAAAAACTGTTTTTT. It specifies CASRDRGRSEKLFF.

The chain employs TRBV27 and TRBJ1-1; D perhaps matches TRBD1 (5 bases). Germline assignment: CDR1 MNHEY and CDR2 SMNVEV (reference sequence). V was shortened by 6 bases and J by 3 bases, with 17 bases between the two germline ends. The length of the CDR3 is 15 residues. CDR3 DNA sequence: TGTGCCAGCAGCCTTAACGGGGGGTTGGACACTGAAGCTTTCTTT. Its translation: CASSLNGGLDTEAFF.

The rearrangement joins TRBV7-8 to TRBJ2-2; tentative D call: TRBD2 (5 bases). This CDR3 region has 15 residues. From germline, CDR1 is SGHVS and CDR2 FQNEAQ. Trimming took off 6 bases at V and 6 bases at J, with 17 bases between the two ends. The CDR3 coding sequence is TGTGCCAGCAGTCGAGGGCCCCTGGGGTCCGGGGAGCTGTTTTTT. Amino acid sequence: CASSRGPLGSGELFF. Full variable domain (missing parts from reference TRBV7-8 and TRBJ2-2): GAGVSQSPRYKVAKRGQDVALRCDPISGHVSLFWYQQALGQGPEFLTYFQNEAQLDKSGLPSDRFFAERPEGSVSTLKIQRTQQEDSAVYLCASSRGPLGSGELFFGEGSRLTVL.

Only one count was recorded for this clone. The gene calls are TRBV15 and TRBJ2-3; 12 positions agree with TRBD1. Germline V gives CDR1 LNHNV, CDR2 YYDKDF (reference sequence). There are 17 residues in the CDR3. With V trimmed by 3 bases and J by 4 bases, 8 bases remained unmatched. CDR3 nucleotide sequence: TGTGCCACCAGCAGGCTCCCCGGGACAGGGGGCGCAGATACGCAGTATTTT. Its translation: CATSRLPGTGGADTQYF.

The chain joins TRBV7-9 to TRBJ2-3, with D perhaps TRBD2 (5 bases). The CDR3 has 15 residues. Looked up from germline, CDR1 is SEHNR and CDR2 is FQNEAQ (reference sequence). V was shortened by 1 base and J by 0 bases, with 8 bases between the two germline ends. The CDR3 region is CASSLERISTDTQYF. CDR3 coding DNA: TGTGCCAGCAGCTTAGAGCGGATTAGCACAGATACGCAGTATTTT.

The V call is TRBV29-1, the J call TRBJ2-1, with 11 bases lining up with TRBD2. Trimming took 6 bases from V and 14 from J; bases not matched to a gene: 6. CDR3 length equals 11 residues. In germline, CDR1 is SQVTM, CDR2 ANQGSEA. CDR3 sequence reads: CSVAGTSGEFF. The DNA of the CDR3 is TGCAGCGTCGCCGGGACTAGCGGAGAGTTCTTC.

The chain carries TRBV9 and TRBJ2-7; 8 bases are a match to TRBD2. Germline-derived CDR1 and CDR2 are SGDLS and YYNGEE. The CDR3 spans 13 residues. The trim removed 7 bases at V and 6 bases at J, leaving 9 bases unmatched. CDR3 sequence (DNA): TGTGCCAGCGGCGAGCGGGAGAGGAGCGAGCAGTACTTC. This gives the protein CASGERERSEQYF.

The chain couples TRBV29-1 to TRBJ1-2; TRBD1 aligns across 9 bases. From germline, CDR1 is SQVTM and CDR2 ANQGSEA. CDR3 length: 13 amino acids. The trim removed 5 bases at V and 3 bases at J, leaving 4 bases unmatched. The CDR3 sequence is CSVWTGEHYGYTF. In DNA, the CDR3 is TGCAGCGTTTGGACAGGGGAACACTATGGCTACACCTTC.

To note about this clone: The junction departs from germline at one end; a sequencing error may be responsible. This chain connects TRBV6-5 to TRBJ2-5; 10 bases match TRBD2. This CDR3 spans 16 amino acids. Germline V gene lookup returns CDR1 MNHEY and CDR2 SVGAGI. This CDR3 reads CASNYSRLAGGETQYF. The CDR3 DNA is TGTGCCAGCAATTACTCCCGACTAGCGGGTGGGGAGACCCAGTACTTC.

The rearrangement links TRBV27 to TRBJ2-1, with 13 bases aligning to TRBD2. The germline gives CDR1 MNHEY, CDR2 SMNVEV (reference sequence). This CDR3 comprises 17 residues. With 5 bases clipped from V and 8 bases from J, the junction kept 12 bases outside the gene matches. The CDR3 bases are TGTGCCAGCAGTACACCAAGCACTAGCGGGAGGGGCCATGAGCAGTTCTTC. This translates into CASSTPSTSGRGHEQFF.

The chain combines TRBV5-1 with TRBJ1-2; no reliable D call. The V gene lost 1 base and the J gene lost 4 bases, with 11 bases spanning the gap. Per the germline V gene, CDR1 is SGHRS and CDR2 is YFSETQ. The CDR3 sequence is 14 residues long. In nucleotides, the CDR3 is TGCGCCAGCAGCTTGAGCGGAGCCGGCTATGGCTACACCTTC. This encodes CASSLSGAGYGYTF.

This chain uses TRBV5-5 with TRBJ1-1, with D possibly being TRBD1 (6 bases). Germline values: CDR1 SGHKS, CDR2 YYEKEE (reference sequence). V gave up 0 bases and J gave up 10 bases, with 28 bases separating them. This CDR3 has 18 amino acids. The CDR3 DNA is TGTGCCAGCAGCTTGGGGATAACACAGGGACCGGGCGAATGGGGAGCTTTCTTT. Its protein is CASSLGITQGPGEWGAFF.

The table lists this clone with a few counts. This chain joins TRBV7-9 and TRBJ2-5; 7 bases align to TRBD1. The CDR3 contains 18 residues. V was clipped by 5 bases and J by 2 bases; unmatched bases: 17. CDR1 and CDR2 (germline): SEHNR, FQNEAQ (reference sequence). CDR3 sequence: CASSPMTWYRGIQETQYF. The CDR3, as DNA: TGTGCCAGCAGCCCCATGACTTGGTACAGGGGAATACAAGAGACCCAGTACTTC.

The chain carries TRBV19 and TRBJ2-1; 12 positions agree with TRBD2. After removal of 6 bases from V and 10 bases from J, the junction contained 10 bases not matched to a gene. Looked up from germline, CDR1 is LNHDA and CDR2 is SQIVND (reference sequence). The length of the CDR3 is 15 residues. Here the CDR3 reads CASRVTSGSSGEQFF. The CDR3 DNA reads TGTGCCAGTAGGGTGACTAGCGGGAGTTCTGGGGAGCAGTTCTTC. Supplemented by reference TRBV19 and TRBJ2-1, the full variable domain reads DGGITQSPKYLFRKEGQNVTLSCEQNLNHDAMYWYRQDPGQGLRLIYYSQIVNDFQKGDIAEGYSVSREKKESFPLTVTSAQKNPTAFYLCASRVTSGSSGEQFFGPGTRLTVL.